These T cell receptor beta chains were read from a single sample in a study of cytomegalovirus exposure and HLA in healthy donors. TCRdb's copy holds only in-frame clones and misses some; the assay was immunoSEQ multiplex PCR. This table holds approximately 100,000 clones, around 70% found once. Sequencing was done on a sample of PBMCs. The receptor set was obtained from a boy between 10 and 17 years old in good health and CMV-seronegative. Both conserved end residues are part of each CDR3. Each record gives: V gene, J gene, clone size, D gene, CDR3 protein, CDR3 DNA. A D gene is named only where the DNA matches it firmly. The size field is filled for only some rows; it gives once, few, many or a size class.

V: TRBV6-5
J: TRBJ1-1
size: .
D: .
CDR3: CASIPMGRSNTEAFF
DNA: TGTGCCAGCATCCCTATGGGGAGATCGAACACTGAAGCTTTCTTT

V: TRBV28
J: TRBJ2-7
size: .
D: TRBD1
CDR3: CASSSQGTGMYEQYF
DNA: TGTGCCAGCAGTTCTCAAGGGACAGGGATGTACGAGCAGTACTTC

V: TRBV4-3
J: TRBJ1-1
size: .
D: TRBD1
CDR3: CASSQAGQEAFF
DNA: TGCGCCAGCAGCCAAGCGGGACAGGAAGCTTTCTTT

V: TRBV9
J: TRBJ2-3
size: once
D: TRBD2
CDR3: CASSVGVAGEGDTQYF
DNA: TGTGCCAGCAGCGTCGGGGTAGCGGGAGAGGGCGATACGCAGTATTTT

V: TRBV4-1
J: TRBJ2-7
size: .
D: TRBD2
CDR3: CASSQDPSGGYEQYF
DNA: TGCGCCAGCAGCCAAGATCCTAGCGGGGGGTACGAGCAGTACTTC

V: TRBV5-1
J: TRBJ2-5
size: .
D: .
CDR3: CASSLGGNGETQYF
DNA: TGCGCCAGCAGCTTGGGAGGGAATGGAGAGACCCAGTACTTC

V: TRBV7-6
J: TRBJ2-2
size: .
D: .
CDR3: CATRRGGNTGELFF
DNA: TGTGCCACCCGGAGGGGGGGGAACACCGGGGAGCTGTTTTTT

V: TRBV7-9
J: TRBJ2-1
size: once
D: .
CDR3: CASSATGSVHNEQFF
DNA: TGTGCCAGCAGCGCCACCGGGTCCGTCCACAATGAGCAGTTCTTC

V: TRBV14
J: TRBJ1-2
size: .
D: .
CDR3: CASSQGGPRGVDGYTF
DNA: TGTGCCAGCAGCCAAGGAGGGCCTCGGGGGGTCGATGGCTACACCTTC

V: TRBV4-3
J: TRBJ2-6
size: .
D: .
CDR3: CASSQEVYSGANVLTF
DNA: TGCGCCAGCAGCCAAGAAGTCTACTCTGGGGCCAACGTCCTGACTTTC

V: TRBV7-2
J: TRBJ2-2
size: few
D: TRBD2
CDR3: CASSPTMRGYTGELFF
DNA: TGTGCCAGCAGCCCCACTATGCGGGGGTACACCGGGGAGCTGTTTTTT

V: TRBV14
J: TRBJ1-1
size: .
D: .
CDR3: CASSQYRGRYPRRNTEAFF
DNA: TGTGCCAGCAGCCAATATCGAGGGAGGTACCCCCGGAGGAACACTGAAGCTTTCTTT

V: TRBV6-5
J: TRBJ2-1
size: .
D: .
CDR3: CASSYIGLGGNEQFF
DNA: TGTGCCAGCAGTTACATTGGACTAGGGGGCAATGAGCAGTTCTTC

V: TRBV10-2
J: TRBJ1-5
size: .
D: TRBD1
CDR3: CASSWTGGIGIQPQHF
DNA: TGCGCCAGCAGTTGGACAGGGGGTATTGGGATTCAGCCCCAGCATTTT

V: TRBV5-1
J: TRBJ1-1
size: .
D: .
CDR3: CASSPQGTSGTEAFF
DNA: TGCGCCAGCAGCCCGCAGGGGACCTCGGGCACTGAAGCTTTCTTT

V: TRBV10-3
J: TRBJ2-3
size: .
D: TRBD2
CDR3: CAISVQAGVVTDTQYF
DNA: TGTGCCATCAGTGTGCAAGCGGGAGTAGTGACAGATACGCAGTATTTT

V: TRBV6-1
J: TRBJ1-4
size: .
D: .
CDR3: CASSFIDREKLFF
DNA: TGTGCCAGCAGCTTTATTGACAGGGAAAAACTGTTTTTT

V: TRBV5-6
J: TRBJ2-1
size: .
D: TRBD1
CDR3: CASRLSGTGNNEQFF
DNA: TGTGCCAGCAGATTATCCGGGACAGGGAACAATGAGCAGTTCTTC

V: TRBV30
J: TRBJ1-4
size: once
D: .
CDR3: CAWSWTTATNEKLFF
DNA: TGTGCCTGGAGCTGGACAACCGCAACTAATGAAAAACTGTTTTTT

V: TRBV7-2
J: TRBJ2-3
size: .
D: .
CDR3: CASSFRDKHTDTQYF
DNA: TGTGCCAGCAGCTTCCGGGACAAGCACACAGATACGCAGTATTTT

V: TRBV5-1
J: TRBJ2-7
size: .
D: .
CDR3: CASSLETLSYEQYF
DNA: TGCGCCAGCAGCTTGGAGACACTTTCCTACGAGCAGTACTTC

V: TRBV7-8
J: TRBJ2-3
size: .
D: TRBD2
CDR3: CASSSLGGSGDTQYF
DNA: TGTGCCAGCAGCTCCCTCGGCGGGAGTGGGGATACGCAGTATTTT

V: TRBV30
J: TRBJ1-4
size: .
D: .
CDR3: CACLSGRDTNEKLFF
DNA: TGTGCCTGTCTGTCAGGGAGGGACACTAATGAAAAACTGTTTTTT

V: TRBV30
J: TRBJ1-1
size: .
D: .
CDR3: CAWSVSGDTEAFF
DNA: TGTGCCTGGAGTGTATCCGGGGACACTGAAGCTTTCTTT

V: TRBV11-3
J: TRBJ2-2
size: .
D: TRBD1
CDR3: CASSLAPGTGGVGELFF
DNA: TGTGCCAGCAGCTTAGCCCCCGGGACAGGGGGCGTCGGGGAGCTGTTTTTT

V: TRBV5-1
J: TRBJ1-1
size: few
D: TRBD1
CDR3: CASSVNDRDAFF
DNA: TGCGCCAGCAGCGTAAACGACAGGGACGCTTTCTTT